A single sample is the source of the 20 T cell receptor beta chains below, sequenced in a study of identical twins. TCRdb itself ran the 5' RACE reads through MiXCR, one entry per CDR3 protein. The sample has just under 650,000 distinct CDR3 sequences; less than 9% are singletons. A further study also used this sample, focusing on yellow fever vaccine responses in identical twins.

Sequencing input: PBMCs. The receptor source for this set is a woman aged 18-29 years in good health.

This clonotype was detected a few times. V usage is TRBV21-1 and J usage is TRBJ2-7; the D call of TRBD2 is as the table states it, not checked on the DNA. TRBV21-1 is a recognized pseudogene. The CDR3 is made up of 17 amino acids. The CDR3 region has the DNA TGTGCCAGCAGCCCTAGCGGGAAATGGGACAGACCCTACGAGCAGTACGTC. As protein: CASSPSGKWDRPYEQYV.

This clonotype turned up a few times. This rearrangement joins TRBV7-6 to TRBJ2-5; TRBD2 agrees at 8 bases. The junction had 7 bases not matched to a gene; V was cut back by 3 bases and J by 4 bases. CDR3 length: 15 residues. Per germline, CDR1 SGHVS and CDR2 FNYEAQ. This CDR3 is CASSLGLGRGETQYF. CDR3 in DNA: TGTGCCAGCAGCTTGGGACTAGGGAGGGGAGAGACCCAGTACTTC.

Many counts were recorded for this clonotype. This rearrangement joins TRBV2 to TRBJ2-1; possible D gene TRBD2, 6 bases. V gave up 8 bases and J gave up 4 bases, with 9 bases separating them. Germline-derived CDR1 and CDR2 are SNHLY and FYNNEI. The CDR3 covers 12 residues. The CDR3 protein is CASCGAYNEQFF. The CDR3 nucleotides are TGTGCCAGCTGCGGGGCTTACAATGAGCAGTTCTTC.

There are a few counts of this clonotype. The chain uses TRBV29-1 and TRBJ2-3; TRBD2 matches at 14 bases. The CDR3 is 16 residues long. CDR1 is SQVTM, CDR2 ANQGSEA, per germline. With 6 bases clipped from V and 9 bases from J, the junction kept 14 bases outside the gene matches. This chain's CDR3 is CSVKKTSGRAGVTQYF. Here the CDR3 DNA reads TGCAGCGTGAAGAAGACTAGCGGGAGGGCCGGGGTCACGCAGTATTTT.

This clonotype appeared a few times. This rearrangement joins TRBV28 to TRBJ2-5; the D gene is possibly TRBD2 (5 bases). The CDR3 loop spans 12 amino acids. Trimming pared 7 bases from V and 2 bases from J, leaving 8 bases between. Germline CDR1 reads MDHEN; CDR2 reads SYDVKM. CDR3 region: CASNQRQETQYF. For the CDR3, the DNA is TGTGCCAGCAACCAGCGGCAAGAGACCCAGTACTTC.

The gene calls are TRBV18 and TRBJ1-3; D not resolved. The CDR3 contains 19 residues. V was cut by 5 bases and J by 0 bases, with 23 bases left in between. The germline V gene has CDR1 KGHSH and CDR2 LQKENI. The CDR3 nucleotides are TGTGCCAGCTCAACGCGGCCTTCACAGCTCCCGAACTCTGGAAACACCATATATTTT. Translated, it gives CASSTRPSQLPNSGNTIYF.

The chain recombines TRBV22-1 with TRBJ2-1; TRBD2 is the table's D call, not checked against the DNA. TRBV22-1 represents a pseudogene. The CDR3 runs 18 residues. The CDR3 DNA follows: TGCAGTGCTCCCCCCGGCGGGATAAGTCTCGTCGGCGTCAATGAGCAGTTCTTC. Protein: CSAPPGGISLVGVNEQFF.

V is TRBV12-3 or TRBV12-4 and J is TRBJ2-3; possibly TRBD1 for D (5 bases). The CDR3 consists of 12 residues. Between the trimmed V and J ends, which lost 5 bases and 9 bases, there was a span of 12 bases. The CDR3 protein is CASSGAFVTQYF. For the CDR3, the DNA is TGTGCCAGCAGTGGGGCCTTCGTAACGCAGTATTTT.

This sequence joins TRBV7-9 and TRBJ2-6; maybe TRBD1 (6 bases). The CDR3 totals 16 residues. Per germline, CDR1 SEHNR and CDR2 FQNEAQ (reference sequence). V lost 7 bases, J lost 5 bases, and 18 bases lay in between. The CDR3: CASTESRGPRANVLTF. In nucleotides, the CDR3 is TGTGCCAGCACCGAGTCCAGGGGACCGCGGGCCAACGTCCTGACTTTC.

This chain connects TRBV28 to TRBJ2-3, with 10 positions matching TRBD2. The J segment lost 5 bases and the V segment lost 9 bases, leaving 8 bases of the junction unmatched. This CDR3 spans 14 amino acids. CDR1 is MDHEN and CDR2 is SYDVKM in the germline V gene. CDR3 DNA: TGTGCCAGACATGGCAGCGGGAGGGGAGATACGCAGTATTTT. This encodes CARHGSGRGDTQYF.

Many counts were recorded for this clonotype. The V and J genes are TRBV5-5 and TRBJ2-2; no definite D call. V shed 0 bases and J shed 8 bases, with 11 bases lying between them. The V gene's germline CDR1 is SGHKS and CDR2 YYEKEE (reference sequence). The CDR3 length is 14 residues. CDR3 amino acids: CASSLAKVSGELFF. The CDR3 region has the DNA TGTGCCAGCAGCTTGGCCAAGGTCTCAGGGGAGCTGTTTTTT.

This clonotype showed up just a few times. The V call is TRBV20-1, the J call TRBJ2-3; D is tentatively TRBD1 or TRBD2 (5 bases each). CDR1 is DFQATT, CDR2 SNEGSKA, per germline (reference sequence). V was cut by 4 bases and J by 1 base, with 12 bases left in between. This CDR3 spans 14 amino acids. CDR3 sequence (DNA): TGCAGTGCTATGTGGGACGATGGCACAGATACGCAGTATTTT. Its protein product is CSAMWDDGTDTQYF.

In its sample, this clonotype was seen a few times. This chain links TRBV29-1 with TRBJ2-1; 10 positions agree with TRBD1. CDR1 is SQVTM, CDR2 ANQGSEA, per germline. The CDR3 sequence is 12 residues long. Losses at the gene ends were 6 bases for V and 8 bases for J; bases not matched to a gene: 4. CDR3 sequence (DNA): TGCAGCGTCCGACAGGGGGCCGATGAGCAGTTCTTC. Its protein is CSVRQGADEQFF.

This clonotype was observed many times. The rearrangement joins TRBV12-3 or TRBV12-4 to TRBJ2-7; TRBD2 is a possible D gene (5 bases). The V and J ends lost 2 bases and 9 bases respectively, with 14 bases between them. The CDR3 extends over 13 amino acids. DNA of the CDR3: TGTGCCAGCAGTTTACCCCCCAATGGAGGGCAGTACTTC. Protein product: CASSLPPNGGQYF.

The CDR3 region is CASSSLRGGRSGTDYNEQFF. As DNA, the CDR3 is TGTGCCAGCAGTTCTCTACGGGGCGGGAGGTCTGGGACCGATTACAATGAGCAGTTCTTC. The V and J genes are TRBV25-1 and TRBJ2-1, with 8 bases aligning to TRBD2. This CDR3 contains 20 residues. V shed 5 bases, J shed 4 bases, and the junction held 22 bases outside the gene matches. CDR1 and CDR2 (germline): MGHDK, SYGVNS.

This clonotype was seen only a few times. The chain links TRBV7-8 to TRBJ2-4, with TRBD1 identical over 10 bases. V shed 3 bases, J shed 1 base, and the junction held 3 bases outside the gene matches. The CDR3 runs to 16 residues. Germline V CDR1 and CDR2: SGHVS, FQNEAQ. CDR3 loop: CASSFTGQGAKNIQYF. The DNA for the CDR3 is TGTGCCAGCAGCTTCACGGGACAGGGGGCCAAAAACATTCAGTACTTC. Together with reference TRBV7-8 and TRBJ2-4, the CDR3 gives the full variable domain: GAGVSQSPRYKVAKRGQDVALRCDPISGHVSLFWYQQALGQGPEFLTYFQNEAQLDKSGLPSDRFFAERPEGSVSTLKIQRTQQEDSAVYLCASSFTGQGAKNIQYFGAGTRLSVL.

The chain joins TRBV4-2 to TRBJ2-7; tentative D call: TRBD1 (6 bases). Trimming left V 7 bases short and J 0 bases short, with 19 bases between. The CDR3 spans 16 residues. CDR1 LGHNA and CDR2 YNFKEQ come from the germline V gene. The CDR3 protein is CASTPSPNRDSYEQYF. CDR3 in DNA: TGTGCCAGCACCCCTTCCCCCAACAGGGACTCCTACGAGCAGTACTTC.

This clonotype occurred many times. Because the CDR3's place on the DNA is in doubt, the DNA is left out and the CDR3 is given as listed by TCRdb. Here the CDR3 reads CASSVGEGNSPPHF. V is TRBV2 and J is TRBJ1-6; TRBD1 was called by the table and not checked on the DNA. The CDR3 spans 14 amino acids, including both terminal residues. The germline gives CDR1 SNHLY, CDR2 FYNNEI.

V and J are TRBV10-3 and TRBJ2-5; 12 nucleotides match TRBD2. The CDR3 runs to 16 residues. Germline V CDR1 and CDR2: ENHRY, SYGVKD. J was trimmed by 0 bases and V by 6 bases; bases with no gene match: 5. In nucleotides, the CDR3 is TGTGCCATCAGACCCGGGACTAGCGGGCACCAAGAGACCCAGTACTTC. Its protein is CAIRPGTSGHQETQYF.

The gene calls are TRBV5-1 and TRBJ2-7; maybe TRBD1 (5 bases). Germline CDR1 reads SGHRS; CDR2 reads YFSETQ. This CDR3 comprises 13 residues. V was trimmed by 0 bases and J by 8 bases, leaving 12 bases between them. As DNA, the CDR3 is TGCGCCAGCAGCTTGGACGGCAGGGCGCAGCAGTACGTC. Protein sequence: CASSLDGRAQQYV.